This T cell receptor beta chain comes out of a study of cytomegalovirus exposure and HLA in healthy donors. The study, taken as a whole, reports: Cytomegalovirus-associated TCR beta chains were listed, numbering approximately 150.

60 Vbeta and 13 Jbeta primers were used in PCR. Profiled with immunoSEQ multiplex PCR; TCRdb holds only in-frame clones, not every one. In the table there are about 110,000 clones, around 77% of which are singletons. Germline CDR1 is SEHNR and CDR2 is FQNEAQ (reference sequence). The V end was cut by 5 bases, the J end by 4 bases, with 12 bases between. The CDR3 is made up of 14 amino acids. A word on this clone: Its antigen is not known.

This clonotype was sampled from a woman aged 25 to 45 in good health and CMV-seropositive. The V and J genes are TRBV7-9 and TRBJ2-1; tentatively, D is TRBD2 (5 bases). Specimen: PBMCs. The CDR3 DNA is TGTGCCAGCAGCCCGGACGGGATGTACAATGAGCAGTTCTTC. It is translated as CASSPDGMYNEQFF.